Presented here are 10 T cell receptor beta chains from one specimen sequenced in a study of T cells in Graves' hyperthyroidism and ophthalmopathy. The investigators amplified TCR beta CDR3 regions from RNA transcripts. The TCR CDR3 first-round RT-PCR relied on the HTBI primer set. MiXCR, run by TCRdb on the multiplex PCR reads, gives a single entry per CDR3 protein. The sample shows about 400,000 distinct CDR3 sequences, around 13% of them seen only once. Sequencing was carried out using blood. The receptors stem from a woman aged 25 to 39 with Graves' ophthalmopathy.

This clonotype showed up many times. The chain is built from TRBV30 and TRBJ2-2, with 9 bases that match TRBD1. The germline CDR1 and CDR2 sequences are GTSNPN and SVGIG (reference sequence). This CDR3 has 16 residues. V shed 1 base and J 2 bases; nucleotides not matched to a gene: 5. The CDR3 loop reads CAWSARTGANTGELFF. The DNA of the CDR3 is TGTGCCTGGAGTGCACGGACAGGGGCTAACACCGGGGAGCTGTTTTTT.

This clonotype was counted ten times or more. V gene TRBV6-1 combines with J gene TRBJ1-1; TRBD1 agrees at 9 bases. The V segment lost 4 bases and the J segment 1 base; nucleotides outside the gene matches: 7. Germline values: CDR1 MNHNS, CDR2 SASEGT. The CDR3 length is 16 residues. The CDR3 sequence is CASSGTGTGTNTEAFF. In nucleotides, the CDR3 is TGTGCCAGCAGTGGAACCGGGACAGGGACGAACACTGAAGCTTTCTTT.

This clonotype was recorded at least ten times. V usage is TRBV30 and J usage is TRBJ1-1; 7 bases are shared with TRBD1. The CDR3 contains 15 residues. The J segment lost 2 bases and the V segment lost 4 bases, leaving 10 bases of the junction unmatched. Per germline, CDR1 GTSNPN and CDR2 SVGIG (reference sequence). The CDR3 DNA is TGTGCCTGGAAAACTACCGGGACAGCTAACACTGAAGCTTTCTTT. Translated, it gives CAWKTTGTANTEAFF.

The V and J genes are TRBV15 and TRBJ1-4; D is undetermined. V lost 5 bases and J 8 bases, leaving 12 bases between the germline ends. This CDR3 region has 13 residues. Germline-derived CDR1 and CDR2 are LNHNV and YYDKDF (reference sequence). The CDR3 region has the DNA TGTGCCACCAGCGTGGGAGAGCGGGAAAAACTGTTTTTT. As protein: CATSVGEREKLFF.

This clonotype was picked up many times. The V and J genes are TRBV6-1 and TRBJ1-5; D is unresolved. This CDR3 region has 21 residues. CDR1 MNHNS and CDR2 SASEGT come from the germline V gene. V lost 5 bases, J lost 3 bases, and 32 bases lay in between. The CDR3 here is CASSLPDGLIINRLYNQPQHF. The CDR3 DNA sequence: TGTGCCAGCAGTTTACCGGACGGGCTCATCATAAATAGATTGTACAATCAGCCCCAGCATTTT.

This clonotype appeared many times. The chain recombines TRBV12-3 or TRBV12-4 with TRBJ2-1; no firm D call. The CDR3 is 14 amino acids. Trimming pared 6 bases from V and 4 bases from J, leaving 13 bases between. The CDR3 reads CASRHLLLYNEQFF. CDR3 sequence (DNA): TGTGCCAGCAGACACTTACTCCTTTACAATGAGCAGTTCTTC.

This chain links TRBV15 with TRBJ2-7; 11 bases are a match to TRBD2. Looked up from germline, CDR1 is LNHNV and CDR2 is YYDKDF (reference sequence). With 1 base clipped from V and 0 bases from J, the junction kept 17 bases outside the gene matches. This CDR3 spans 21 amino acids. In DNA, the CDR3 is TGTGCCACCAGCAGAGCCCTGCGGAATCTAGCGGGGGGCCCTTTCTCCTACGAGCAGTACTTC. It codes for CATSRALRNLAGGPFSYEQYF.

This clonotype has ten or more counts. The CDR3 loop reads CASSLNEQFF. The CDR3 DNA sequence: TGTGCCAGCAGTTTAAATGAGCAGTTCTTC. The chain has TRBV28 and TRBJ2-1; D call uncertain. The CDR3 is made up of 10 amino acids. Germline values: CDR1 MDHEN, CDR2 SYDVKM. V shed 2 bases and J shed 7 bases, with 0 bases lying between them.

This clonotype was seen only a few times. The V gene is TRBV29-1, the J gene TRBJ2-5, with D maybe TRBD2 (6 bases). CDR3 length: 12 amino acids. Germline lookup yields CDR1 SQVTM and CDR2 ANQGSEA. The germline V and J ends were trimmed by 6 bases and 7 bases, with 15 bases remaining between them. The CDR3 DNA reads as TGCAGCGTAACCGGGACTGAGGGGACCCAGTACTTC. It yields the protein CSVTGTEGTQYF.

The V call is TRBV5-1, the J call TRBJ2-5; 7 positions agree with TRBD1. Germline V gene sequence: CDR1 SGHRS, CDR2 YFSETQ. Trimming removed 0 bases from V and 5 bases from J; junction bases left unmatched: 28. This CDR3 has 22 amino acids. CDR3 DNA: TGCGCCAGCAGCTTGGCCAGTTTCGCCAGAACCCCGACAGGGTCTAGTTTTGAGACCCAGTACTTC. Translated, it gives CASSLASFARTPTGSSFETQYF.